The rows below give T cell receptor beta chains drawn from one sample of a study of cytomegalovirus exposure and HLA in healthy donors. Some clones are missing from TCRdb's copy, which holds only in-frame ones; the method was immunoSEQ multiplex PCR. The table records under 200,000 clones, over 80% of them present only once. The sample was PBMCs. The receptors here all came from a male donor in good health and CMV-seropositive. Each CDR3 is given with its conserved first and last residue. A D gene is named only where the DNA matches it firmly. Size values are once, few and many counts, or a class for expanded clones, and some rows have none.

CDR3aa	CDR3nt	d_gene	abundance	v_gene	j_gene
CASSRSTGTNYGYTF	TGTGCCAGCAGTCGATCGACAGGCACTAACTATGGCTACACCTTC	NA	NA	TRBV5-5	TRBJ1-2
CAIYDSYEQYF	TGTGCCATCTACGACAGCTACGAGCAGTACTTC	NA	NA	TRBV2	TRBJ2-7
CATSRALDRDRYGYTF	TGTGCCACCAGCAGAGCCCTCGATAGAGATCGCTATGGCTACACCTTC	NA	NA	TRBV15	TRBJ1-2
CASSTPGTGHTGELFF	TGTGCCAGCAGCACCCCCGGGACAGGGCACACCGGGGAGCTGTTTTTT	TRBD1	NA	TRBV5-4	TRBJ2-2
CASSLGDRFNTDTQYF	TGCGCCAGCAGCTTGGGGGACAGGTTTAACACAGATACGCAGTATTTT	TRBD1	NA	TRBV5-1	TRBJ2-3
CASSSGHDYGYTF	TGTGCCAGCAGCTCGGGACACGATTATGGCTACACCTTC	NA	NA	TRBV5-6	TRBJ1-2
CASSTNRVGGYTF	TGTGCCAGTAGTACAAACAGGGTAGGGGGCTACACCTTC	NA	NA	TRBV19	TRBJ1-2
CASSPLRNPRAQHF	TGTGCCAGCAGTCCCCTAAGAAACCCCCGGGCCCAGCATTTT	NA	few	TRBV6-5	TRBJ1-5
CASSSSYEQYF	TGTGCCAGCAGTTCCTCCTACGAGCAGTACTTC	NA	NA	TRBV28	TRBJ2-7
CASSSSGRENTGELFF	TGCGCCAGCAGCAGTAGCGGGAGGGAGAACACCGGGGAGCTGTTTTTT	TRBD2	NA	TRBV5-1	TRBJ2-2
CASSLDGHSNQPQHF	TGTGCCAGCAGCTTAGATGGACACAGCAATCAGCCCCAGCATTTT	NA	once	TRBV7-6	TRBJ1-5
CASSLQGAWKLFF	TGTGCCAGCAGTTTACAGGGGGCTTGGAAACTGTTTTTT	TRBD1	NA	TRBV28	TRBJ1-4
CASSPHHGTGNYEQYF	TGTGCCAGCAGCCCACATCACGGGACAGGGAACTACGAGCAGTACTTC	TRBD1	NA	TRBV9	TRBJ2-7
CASSPAGGPYEQYF	TGTGCCAGCAGCCCAGCGGGAGGGCCCTACGAGCAGTACTTC	TRBD2	NA	TRBV7-8	TRBJ2-7
CASSRWGSVYTDTQYF	TGTGCCAGCAGCCGATGGGGTAGCGTTTACACAGATACGCAGTATTTT	NA	few	TRBV14	TRBJ2-3
CSAIGTSGGPRDEKLFF	TGCAGCGCCATCGGTACCTCGGGGGGCCCACGAGATGAAAAACTGTTTTTT	NA	NA	TRBV29-1	TRBJ1-4
CASSLGRASTDTQYF	TGTGCCAGCAGCTTGGGGCGGGCTAGCACAGATACGCAGTATTTT	NA	NA	TRBV5-6	TRBJ2-3
CASSLSGTGQETQYF	TGTGCCAGCAGCTTATCTGGGACAGGACAAGAGACCCAGTACTTC	TRBD1	NA	TRBV5-8	TRBJ2-5
CASHKNTEAFF	TGTGCCAGTCACAAGAACACTGAAGCTTTCTTT	NA	NA	TRBV6-1	TRBJ1-1
CASSVTGNYGYTF	TGTGCCAGCAGCGTCACAGGGAACTATGGCTACACCTTC	NA	NA	TRBV7-3	TRBJ1-2
CSSSLGGLTYEQYF	TGTTCCAGCAGCTTAGGCGGGTTAACCTACGAGCAGTACTTC	NA	NA	TRBV7-9	TRBJ2-7
CASSLPPWRDSLSKQFF	TGTGCCAGCAGTTTGCCTCCCTGGCGGGACTCTCTCTCGAAGCAGTTCTTC	NA	once	TRBV27	TRBJ2-1
CASSPTGTIAKNIQYF	TGTGCCAGCAGCCCGACAGGGACCATAGCCAAAAACATTCAGTACTTC	TRBD1	NA	TRBV7-2	TRBJ2-4
CASSRGRTGGEKLFF	TGTGCCAGCAGCCGGGGGCGGACAGGGGGTGAAAAACTGTTTTTT	TRBD1	NA	TRBV5-4	TRBJ1-4
CASSLPGLAGETQYF	TGTGCCAGCAGCCTCCCAGGACTAGCGGGAGAGACCCAGTACTTC	TRBD2	NA	TRBV11-3	TRBJ2-5
CSVETSGRRVEQYF	TGCAGCGTTGAAACTAGCGGGAGAAGAGTCGAGCAGTACTTC	TRBD2	NA	TRBV29-1	TRBJ2-7
CASGRRRAGENIQYF	TGTGCCAGCGGTAGGCGGAGGGCCGGGGAAAACATTCAGTACTTC	NA	NA	TRBV28	TRBJ2-4
CASSLNSGEQYF	TGCGCCAGCAGCTTGAACAGTGGCGAGCAGTACTTC	NA	few	TRBV5-1	TRBJ2-7
CASSPLAGGPAEQYF	TGTGCCAGCAGTCCCCTTGCGGGAGGGCCGGCCGAGCAGTACTTC	TRBD2	once	TRBV6-1	TRBJ2-7
CSVASGPFSGANVLTF	TGCAGCGTTGCCAGCGGCCCGTTCTCTGGGGCCAACGTCCTGACTTTC	NA	NA	TRBV29-1	TRBJ2-6
CASSLSGGRGETQYF	TGTGCCAGCAGTTTAAGTGGCGGGAGGGGTGAGACCCAGTACTTC	TRBD2	NA	TRBV28	TRBJ2-5
CASSDRVNEKLFF	TGCGCCAGCAGCGACAGGGTCAACGAAAAACTGTTTTTT	TRBD1	NA	TRBV23-1	TRBJ1-4
CASSLASGSQYEQYF	TGTGCCAGCAGCTTGGCTAGCGGGAGCCAGTACGAGCAGTACTTC	TRBD2	once	TRBV11-2	TRBJ2-7
CASSLWRGSGNAIYF	TGTGCCAGCAGTTTGTGGAGGGGCTCTGGAAACGCCATATATTTT	NA	NA	TRBV27	TRBJ1-3
CASARALQGRVEKLFF	TGTGCCAGCGCCCGGGCACTTCAGGGGCGAGTCGAAAAACTGTTTTTT	NA	NA	TRBV7-9	TRBJ1-4
CASSQIGGGRTEAFF	TGCGCCAGCAGCCAAATTGGTGGAGGCCGCACTGAAGCTTTCTTT	NA	NA	TRBV4-3	TRBJ1-1
CATRDRGLSTDTQYF	TGTGCCACCAGAGACAGGGGTCTTAGCACAGATACGCAGTATTTT	TRBD1	NA	TRBV15	TRBJ2-3
CASSYSNGPGWEAFF	TGTGCCAGCAGTTACTCGAACGGGCCAGGGTGGGAAGCTTTCTTT	NA	NA	TRBV6-5	TRBJ1-1
CASRIVTGSTEAFF	TGTGCCAGCAGAATCGTAACAGGGTCCACTGAAGCTTTCTTT	NA	NA	TRBV27	TRBJ1-1
CAISDWQGSTEAFF	TGTGCCATCAGTGACTGGCAGGGGTCCACTGAAGCTTTCTTT	NA	NA	TRBV10-3	TRBJ1-1
CASLLAGGADTQYF	TGTGCCAGCCTACTAGCGGGAGGCGCAGATACGCAGTATTTT	TRBD2	NA	TRBV18	TRBJ2-3
CASSSGTRASTDTQYF	TGTGCCAGCAGCTCCGGGACAAGGGCCTCCACAGATACGCAGTATTTT	NA	NA	TRBV7-9	TRBJ2-3
CASAAAGNQPQHF	TGTGCCAGCGCCGCCGCGGGAAATCAGCCCCAGCATTTT	NA	NA	TRBV6-1	TRBJ1-5
CASSASEGFSYEQYF	TGTGCCAGCAGCGCAAGCGAGGGATTTTCCTACGAGCAGTACTTC	NA	NA	TRBV27	TRBJ2-7
CASSEEAGGRNEQFF	TGTGCCAGCAGTGAAGAAGCGGGAGGGCGGAATGAGCAGTTCTTC	TRBD2	NA	TRBV6-1	TRBJ2-1
CASSFLPLDNEQFF	TGTGCCAGCAGTTTCCTCCCGTTAGACAATGAGCAGTTCTTC	NA	NA	TRBV27	TRBJ2-1
CASSYGRVGNQPQHF	TGTGCCAGCAGTTACGGCAGGGTTGGCAATCAGCCCCAGCATTTT	NA	NA	TRBV6-5	TRBJ1-5
CASSPLPRVEDSVEQYF	TGTGCCAGCTCACCACTCCCACGGGTAGAGGATTCGGTTGAGCAGTACTTC	NA	NA	TRBV18	TRBJ2-5
CASSYSSGLAGDEQFF	TGTGCCAGCAGTTACTCAAGCGGACTAGCGGGAGATGAGCAGTTCTTC	TRBD2	NA	TRBV6-5	TRBJ2-1
CASSTGYEQYF	TGTGCCAGCAGTACAGGGTACGAGCAGTACTTC	NA	NA	TRBV2	TRBJ2-7
CASSDLGGIAKNIQYF	TGTGCCAGCAGTGATCTGGGGGGAATAGCCAAAAACATTCAGTACTTC	NA	NA	TRBV6-1	TRBJ2-4
CASSTETWSAEAFF	TGTGCCAGCAGTACGGAGACCTGGTCCGCTGAAGCTTTCTTT	NA	NA	TRBV2	TRBJ1-1
CASSQRGLGAYNEQFF	TGTGCCAGCAGCCAACGGGGTCTAGGAGCCTACAATGAGCAGTTCTTC	NA	NA	TRBV7-9	TRBJ2-1
CSSSPGGFEYGYTF	TGTTCCAGCAGCCCCGGCGGGTTTGAATATGGCTACACCTTC	NA	NA	TRBV7-9	TRBJ1-2